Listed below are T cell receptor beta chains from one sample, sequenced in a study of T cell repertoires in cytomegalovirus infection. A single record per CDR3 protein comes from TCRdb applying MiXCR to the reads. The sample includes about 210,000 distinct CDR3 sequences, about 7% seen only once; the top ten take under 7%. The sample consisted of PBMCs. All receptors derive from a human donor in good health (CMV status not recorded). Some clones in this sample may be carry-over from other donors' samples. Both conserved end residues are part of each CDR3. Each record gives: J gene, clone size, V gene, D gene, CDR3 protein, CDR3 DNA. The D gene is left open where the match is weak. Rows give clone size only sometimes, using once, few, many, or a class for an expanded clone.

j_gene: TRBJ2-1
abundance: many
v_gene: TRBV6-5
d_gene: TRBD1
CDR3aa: CASSPTRTGRFSNEQFF
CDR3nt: TGTGCCAGCAGCCCCACTCGGACAGGTCGTTTTAGCAATGAGCAGTTCTTC

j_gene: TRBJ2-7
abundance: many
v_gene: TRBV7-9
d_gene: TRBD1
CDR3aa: CASSSWTGVHEQYF
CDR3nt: TGTGCCAGCAGCTCATGGACAGGGGTCCACGAGCAGTACTTC

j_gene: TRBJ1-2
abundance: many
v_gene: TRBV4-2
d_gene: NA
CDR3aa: CASSQDPSGTDGYTF
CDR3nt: TGTGCCAGCAGCCAGGATCCTTCGGGGACCGATGGCTACACCTTC

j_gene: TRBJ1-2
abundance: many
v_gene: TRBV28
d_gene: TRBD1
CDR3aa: CASSLLDRGLRGYTF
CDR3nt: TGTGCCAGCAGTTTATTGGACAGGGGGCTGCGGGGCTACACCTTC

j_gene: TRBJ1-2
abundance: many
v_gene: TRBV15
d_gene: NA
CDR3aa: CATSRDFEGSYYGYTF
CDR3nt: TGTGCCACCAGCAGAGACTTCGAGGGCTCATACTATGGCTACACCTTC

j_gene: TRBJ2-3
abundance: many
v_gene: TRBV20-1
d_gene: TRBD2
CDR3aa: CSAATSGASTDTQYF
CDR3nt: TGCAGTGCTGCGACTAGCGGGGCTAGCACAGATACGCAGTATTTT

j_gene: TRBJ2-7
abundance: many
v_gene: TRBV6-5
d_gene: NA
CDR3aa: CASTTDWSSYEQYF
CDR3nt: TGTGCCAGCACCACGGACTGGAGCTCCTACGAGCAGTACTTC

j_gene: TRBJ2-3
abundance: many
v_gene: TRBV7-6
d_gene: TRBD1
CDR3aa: CASSSFGTGTDTQYF
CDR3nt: TGTGCCAGCAGCTCATTTGGGACAGGCACAGATACGCAGTATTTT

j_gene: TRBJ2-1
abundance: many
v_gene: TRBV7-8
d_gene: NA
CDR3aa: CASSLGATGEQFF
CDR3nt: TGTGCCAGCAGCTTAGGGGCTACCGGTGAGCAGTTCTTC

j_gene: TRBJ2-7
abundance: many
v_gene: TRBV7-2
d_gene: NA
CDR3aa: CASSRTGIEQYF
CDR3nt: TGTGCCAGCAGCCGAACAGGGATCGAGCAGTACTTC

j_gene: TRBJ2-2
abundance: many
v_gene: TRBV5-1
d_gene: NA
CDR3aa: CASSTGTTGELFF
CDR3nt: TGCGCCAGCAGCACAGGGACCACCGGGGAGCTGTTTTTT

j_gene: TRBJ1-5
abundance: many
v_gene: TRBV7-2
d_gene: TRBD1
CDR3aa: CASSLYRGTQPQHF
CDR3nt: TGTGCCAGCAGCCTCTACAGGGGTACTCAGCCCCAGCATTTT

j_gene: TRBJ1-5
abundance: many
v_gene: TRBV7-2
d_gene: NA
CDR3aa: CASSSMGAGVNQPQHF
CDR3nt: TGTGCCAGCAGTTCTATGGGGGCAGGGGTCAATCAGCCCCAGCATTTT

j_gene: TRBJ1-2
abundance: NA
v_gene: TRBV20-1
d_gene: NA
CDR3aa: CSASDGGSYGYTF
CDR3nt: TGCAGTGCTAGTGACGGAGGTAGCTATGGCTACACCTTC

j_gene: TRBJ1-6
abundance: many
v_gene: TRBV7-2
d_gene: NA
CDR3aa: CASKDPPGSYNSPLHF
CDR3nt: TGTGCCAGCAAGGACCCCCCTGGCTCCTATAATTCACCCCTCCACTTT

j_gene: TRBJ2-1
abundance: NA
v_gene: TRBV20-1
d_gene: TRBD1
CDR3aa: CSATGQGAIRGNEQFF
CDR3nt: TGCAGTGCTACAGGACAGGGGGCAATAAGAGGCAATGAGCAGTTCTTC

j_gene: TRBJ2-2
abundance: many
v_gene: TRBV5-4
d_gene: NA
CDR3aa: CASSPRRDTGELFF
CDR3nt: TGTGCCAGCAGTCCCAGGAGGGACACCGGGGAGCTGTTTTTT

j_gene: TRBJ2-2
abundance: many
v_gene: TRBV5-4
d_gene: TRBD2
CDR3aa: CASSQGLAGGPTGELFF
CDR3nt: TGTGCCAGCAGCCAGGGACTAGCGGGGGGCCCCACCGGGGAGCTGTTTTTT

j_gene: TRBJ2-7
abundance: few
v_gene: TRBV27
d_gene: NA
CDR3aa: CASSHDRSYEQYF
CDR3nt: TGTGCCAGCAGCCATGACAGGTCCTACGAGCAGTACTTC

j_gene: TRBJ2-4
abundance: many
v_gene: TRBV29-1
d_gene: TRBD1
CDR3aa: CSVSRTGINIQYF
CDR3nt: TGCAGCGTTTCGCGGACAGGGATAAACATTCAGTACTTC

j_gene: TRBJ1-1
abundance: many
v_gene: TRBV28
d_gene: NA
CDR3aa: CATRNDRKAFF
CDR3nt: TGTGCCACCCGGAACGACAGAAAAGCTTTCTTT

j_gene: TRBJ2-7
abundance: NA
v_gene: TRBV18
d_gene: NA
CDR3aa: CASSPGTQTYEQYF
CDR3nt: TGTGCCAGCTCACCCGGGACACAGACCTACGAGCAGTACTTC

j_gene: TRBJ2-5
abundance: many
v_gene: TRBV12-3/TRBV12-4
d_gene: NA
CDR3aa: CASTRQDYQETQYF
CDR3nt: TGTGCCAGCACTAGACAGGATTACCAAGAGACCCAGTACTTC

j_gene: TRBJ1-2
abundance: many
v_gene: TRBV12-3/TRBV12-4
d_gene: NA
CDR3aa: CASSLAGGRQALYTF
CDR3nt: TGTGCCAGCAGTTTAGCCGGCGGACGACAGGCTCTCTACACCTTC

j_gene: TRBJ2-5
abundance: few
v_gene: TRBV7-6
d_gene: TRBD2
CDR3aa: CASSLSGGAKGRQETQYF
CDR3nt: TGTGCCAGCAGCTTATCGGGGGGTGCTAAGGGCCGACAAGAGACCCAGTACTTC

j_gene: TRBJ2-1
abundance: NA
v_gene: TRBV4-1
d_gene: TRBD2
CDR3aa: CASSQDFSGGVDNEQFF
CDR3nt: TGCGCCAGCAGCCAAGATTTTAGCGGGGGAGTAGACAATGAGCAGTTCTTC

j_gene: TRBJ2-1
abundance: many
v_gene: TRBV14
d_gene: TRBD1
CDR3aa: CASGRGSSYNEQFF
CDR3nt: TGTGCCAGCGGCAGGGGGAGCTCCTACAATGAGCAGTTCTTC

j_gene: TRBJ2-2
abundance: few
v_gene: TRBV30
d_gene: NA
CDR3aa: CAWRTGELFF
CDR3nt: TGTGCCTGGAGGACCGGGGAGCTGTTTTTT

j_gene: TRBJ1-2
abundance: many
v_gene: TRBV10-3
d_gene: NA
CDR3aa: CAISESQTGADF
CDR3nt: TGTGCCATCAGTGAGTCACAAACCGGGGCCGACTTC

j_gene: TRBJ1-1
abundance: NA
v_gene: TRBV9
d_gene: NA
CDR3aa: CASSVGGGNEAFF
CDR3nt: TGTGCCAGCAGCGTAGGAGGTGGGAACGAAGCTTTCTTT

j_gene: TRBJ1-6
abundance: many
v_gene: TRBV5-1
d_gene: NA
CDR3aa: CASSLSQGFEPLHF
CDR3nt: TGCGCCAGCAGCTTGAGCCAGGGCTTTGAACCCCTCCACTTT

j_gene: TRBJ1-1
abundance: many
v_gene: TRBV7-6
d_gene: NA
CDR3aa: CASSLVATMGTEAFF
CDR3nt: TGTGCCAGCAGCTTAGTAGCTACAATGGGCACTGAAGCTTTCTTT

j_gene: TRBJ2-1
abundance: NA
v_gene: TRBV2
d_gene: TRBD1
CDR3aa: CASSPDRVEQFF
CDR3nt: TGTGCCAGCAGCCCCGACAGGGTTGAGCAGTTCTTC

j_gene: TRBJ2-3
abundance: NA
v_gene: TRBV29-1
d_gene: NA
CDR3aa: CSAPTQLGTDTQYF
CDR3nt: TGCAGCGCCCCCACCCAGCTAGGCACAGATACGCAGTATTTT

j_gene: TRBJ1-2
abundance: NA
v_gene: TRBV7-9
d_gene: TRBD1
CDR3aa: CASSRGGQGHGYTF
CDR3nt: TGTGCCAGCAGCAGAGGGGGACAGGGGCATGGCTACACCTTC

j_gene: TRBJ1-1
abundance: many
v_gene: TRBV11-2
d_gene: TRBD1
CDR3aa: CASSNRQGNTEAFF
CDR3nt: TGTGCCAGCAGCAACCGACAGGGGAACACTGAAGCTTTCTTT

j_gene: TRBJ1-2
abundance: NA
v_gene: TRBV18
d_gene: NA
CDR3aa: CASSPPGGGYTF
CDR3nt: TGTGCCAGCTCACCCCCTGGAGGTGGCTACACCTTC

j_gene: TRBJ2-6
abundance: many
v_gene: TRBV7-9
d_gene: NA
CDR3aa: CAAEGAGANVLTF
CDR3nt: TGTGCAGCGGAGGGCGCTGGGGCCAACGTCCTGACTTTC

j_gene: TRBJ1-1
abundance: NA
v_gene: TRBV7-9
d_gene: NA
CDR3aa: CASSHDRHEAFF
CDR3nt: TGTGCCAGCAGCCATGACAGGCATGAAGCTTTCTTT

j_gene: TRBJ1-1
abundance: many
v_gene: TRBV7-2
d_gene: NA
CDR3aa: CASSDTAEAFF
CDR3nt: TGTGCCAGCAGCGACACAGCTGAAGCTTTCTTT

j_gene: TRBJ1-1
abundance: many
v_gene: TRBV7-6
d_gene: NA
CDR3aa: CASSLIGNTEAFF
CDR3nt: TGTGCCAGCAGCTTAATTGGGAACACTGAAGCTTTCTTT

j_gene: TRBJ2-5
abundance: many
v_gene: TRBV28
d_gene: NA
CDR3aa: CASSASYGAGNLEETQYF
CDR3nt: TGTGCCAGCAGTGCCTCATACGGGGCCGGGAACTTAGAAGAGACCCAGTACTTC

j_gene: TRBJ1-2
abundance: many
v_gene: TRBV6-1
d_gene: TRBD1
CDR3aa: CASREGQVNYGYTF
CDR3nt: TGTGCCAGCAGAGAAGGACAGGTTAACTATGGCTACACCTTC

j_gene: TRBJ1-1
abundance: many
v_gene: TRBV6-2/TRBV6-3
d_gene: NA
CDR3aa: CASSFLLRNTEAFF
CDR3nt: TGTGCCAGCAGTTTCCTACTGAGGAACACTGAAGCTTTCTTT

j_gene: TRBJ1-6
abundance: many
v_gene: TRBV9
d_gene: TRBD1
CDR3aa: CASSVLGQGDSPLHF
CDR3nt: TGTGCCAGCAGCGTCCTGGGACAGGGGGATTCACCCCTCCACTTT

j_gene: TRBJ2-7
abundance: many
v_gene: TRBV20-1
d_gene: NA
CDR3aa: CSAIRDHEQYF
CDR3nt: TGCAGTGCTATAAGGGACCACGAGCAGTACTTC

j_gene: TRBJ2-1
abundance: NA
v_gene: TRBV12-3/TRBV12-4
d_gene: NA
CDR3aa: CASSLLGGARNEQFF
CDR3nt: TGTGCCAGCAGCCTTTTGGGGGGGGCCAGAAATGAGCAGTTCTTC

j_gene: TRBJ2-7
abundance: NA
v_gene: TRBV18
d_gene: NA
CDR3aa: CASSPLEDEQYF
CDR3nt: TGTGCCAGCTCACCGCTGGAGGACGAGCAGTACTTC

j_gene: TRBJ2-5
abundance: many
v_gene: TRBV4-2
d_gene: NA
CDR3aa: CASSLGGREIETQYF
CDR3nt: TGTGCCAGCAGCCTCGGGGGTAGGGAAATAGAGACCCAGTACTTC

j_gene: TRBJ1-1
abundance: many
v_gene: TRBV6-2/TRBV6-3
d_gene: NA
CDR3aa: CASSPLGSLLNTEAFF
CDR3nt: TGTGCCAGCAGTCCCCTGGGCAGCCTGTTGAACACTGAAGCTTTCTTT

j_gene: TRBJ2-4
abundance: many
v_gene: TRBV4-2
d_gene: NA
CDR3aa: CASSQETGAAKNIQYF
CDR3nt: TGTGCCAGCAGCCAAGAGACGGGCGCGGCCAAAAACATTCAGTACTTC

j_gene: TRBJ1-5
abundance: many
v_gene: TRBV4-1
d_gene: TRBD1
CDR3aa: CASSHLGQGDFNQPQHF
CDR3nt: TGCGCCAGCAGCCACTTGGGACAGGGGGACTTCAATCAGCCCCAGCATTTT

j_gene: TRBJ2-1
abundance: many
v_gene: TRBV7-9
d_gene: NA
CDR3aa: CATSTGSVNEQFF
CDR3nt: TGTGCCACCTCAACAGGGAGTGTCAATGAGCAGTTCTTC